This record covers a single TCR beta chain. The sample comes from a study of blood T cells in healthy people across ages. Together with a sample-barcoded 5' primer, a J-beta primer mix was included in a second PCR lasting roughly 6 to 12 cycles. Each CDR3 protein is one row after TCRdb ran MiXCR on the 5' RACE reads. The table records around 1,500,000 distinct CDR3 sequences, 25% to 30% of them present only once. Trimming removed 4 bases from V and 4 bases from J; junction bases left unmatched: 4. Germline assignment: CDR1 ENHRY and CDR2 SYGVKD. The CDR3 runs 15 residues. The rearrangement uses TRBV10-3 and TRBJ2-2; TRBD2 agrees at 9 bases. This clonotype originated in a woman under 40 in good health. The source material was blood. The CDR3 loop reads CAISAGGGATGELFF. CDR3 coding DNA: TGTGCCATCAGTGCTGGCGGGGGGGCCACCGGGGAGCTGTTTTTT.